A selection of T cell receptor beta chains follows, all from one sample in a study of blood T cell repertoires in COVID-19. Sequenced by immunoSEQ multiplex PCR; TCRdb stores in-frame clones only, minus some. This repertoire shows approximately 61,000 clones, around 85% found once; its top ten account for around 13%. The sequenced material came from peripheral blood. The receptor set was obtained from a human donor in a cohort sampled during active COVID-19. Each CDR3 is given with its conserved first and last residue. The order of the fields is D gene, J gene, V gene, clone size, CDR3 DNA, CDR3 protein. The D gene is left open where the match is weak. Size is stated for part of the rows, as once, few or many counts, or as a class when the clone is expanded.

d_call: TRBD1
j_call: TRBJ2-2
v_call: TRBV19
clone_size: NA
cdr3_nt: TGTGCCAGTAGTAGCGGGACAGGGACCGGGGAGCTGTTTTTT
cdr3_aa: CASSSGTGTGELFF

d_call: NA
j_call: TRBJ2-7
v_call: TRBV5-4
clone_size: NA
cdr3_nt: TGTGCCAGCAGCACCCGTTGGGAGGGGGTTGCCTACGAGCAGTACTTC
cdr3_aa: CASSTRWEGVAYEQYF

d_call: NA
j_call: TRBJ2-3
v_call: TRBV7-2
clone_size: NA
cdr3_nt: TGTGCCAGCAGCTTAGCTACAGGGGGGGTGTATACGCAGTATTTT
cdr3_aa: CASSLATGGVYTQYF

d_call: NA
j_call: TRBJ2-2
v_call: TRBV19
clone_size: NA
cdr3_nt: TGTGCCAGTATCAAGGAACTAGCCACCGGGGAGCTGTTTTTT
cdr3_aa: CASIKELATGELFF

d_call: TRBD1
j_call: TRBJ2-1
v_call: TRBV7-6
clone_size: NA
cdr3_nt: TGTGCCAGCAGCTCTGGACAGGGTCGGTACAATGAGCAGTTCTTC
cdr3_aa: CASSSGQGRYNEQFF

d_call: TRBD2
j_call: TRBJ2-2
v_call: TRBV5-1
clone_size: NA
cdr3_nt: TGCGCCAGCAGCCATCTAGCGGGAGGGCCTATCGGGGAGCTGTTTTTT
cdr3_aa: CASSHLAGGPIGELFF

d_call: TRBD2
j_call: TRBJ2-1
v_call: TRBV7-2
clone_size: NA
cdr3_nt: TGTGCCAGCAGAGTTGCGGGAGGAACCTACAATGAGCAGTTCTTC
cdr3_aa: CASRVAGGTYNEQFF

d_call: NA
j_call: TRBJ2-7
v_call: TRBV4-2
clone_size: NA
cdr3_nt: TGTGCCAGCAGCCAAGCACAAAATACCCACGAGCAGTACTTC
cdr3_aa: CASSQAQNTHEQYF

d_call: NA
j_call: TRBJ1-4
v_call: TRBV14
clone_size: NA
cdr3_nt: TGTGCCAGCAGTTCCGGACCGGGGGTGGGTGGTGAAAAACTGTTTTTT
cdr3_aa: CASSSGPGVGGEKLFF

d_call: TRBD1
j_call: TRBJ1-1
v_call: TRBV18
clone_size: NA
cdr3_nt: TGTGCCAGCTCACCTACCCTGCAGGGGGCTGAAGCTTTCTTT
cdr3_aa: CASSPTLQGAEAFF

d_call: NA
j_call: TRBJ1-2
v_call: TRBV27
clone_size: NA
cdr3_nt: TGTGCCAGCAGTCAAACAGGGAGCGGCTACACCTTC
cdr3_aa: CASSQTGSGYTF

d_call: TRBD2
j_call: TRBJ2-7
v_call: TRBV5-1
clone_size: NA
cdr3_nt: TGCGCCAGCAGCTCGGGACTAGCGGGAAGCGAGCAGTACTTC
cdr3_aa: CASSSGLAGSEQYF

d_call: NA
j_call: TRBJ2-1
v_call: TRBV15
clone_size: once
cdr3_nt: TGTGCCACCAGCGGGGCGTTCTCCTACAATGAGCAGTTCTTC
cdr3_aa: CATSGAFSYNEQFF

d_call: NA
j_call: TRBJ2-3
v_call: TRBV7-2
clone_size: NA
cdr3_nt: TGTGCCAGCAGCTTAGCCTGGACAAGCACGCAAGATACGCAGTATTTT
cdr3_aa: CASSLAWTSTQDTQYF

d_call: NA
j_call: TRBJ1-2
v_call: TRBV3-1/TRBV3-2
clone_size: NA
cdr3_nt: TGTGCCAGCAGCCAAGCAAGGCACGCGGGGAACTATGGCTACACCTTC
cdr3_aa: CASSQARHAGNYGYTF

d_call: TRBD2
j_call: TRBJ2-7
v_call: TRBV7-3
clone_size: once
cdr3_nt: TGTGCCAGCAGCCCCGGCGGGAGTGGGTCCTACGAGCAGTACTTC
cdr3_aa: CASSPGGSGSYEQYF

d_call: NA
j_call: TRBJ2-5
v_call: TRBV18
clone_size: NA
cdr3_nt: TGTGCCAGCTCACCTACAATGCAAGAGACCCAGTACTTC
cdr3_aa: CASSPTMQETQYF

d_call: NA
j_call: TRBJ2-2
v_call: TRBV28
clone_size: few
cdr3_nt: TGTGCCAGCAGTTTAGAGACAGTGAACACCGGGGAGCTGTTTTTT
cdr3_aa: CASSLETVNTGELFF

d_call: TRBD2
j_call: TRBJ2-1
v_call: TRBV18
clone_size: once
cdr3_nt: TGTGCCAGCTCACCACCGGGACTAGCGGGAGGCATAGGGGATGAGCAGTTCTTC
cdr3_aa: CASSPPGLAGGIGDEQFF

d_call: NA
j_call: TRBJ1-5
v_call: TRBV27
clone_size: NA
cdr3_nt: TGTGCCAGCAGTTTAATCTACAGCAGGGCAAATCAGCCCCAGCATTTT
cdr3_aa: CASSLIYSRANQPQHF

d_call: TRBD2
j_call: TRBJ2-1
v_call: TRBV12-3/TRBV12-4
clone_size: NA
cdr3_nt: TGTGCCATCGGGCTAGCGGACTACAATGAGCAGTTCTTC
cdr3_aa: CAIGLADYNEQFF

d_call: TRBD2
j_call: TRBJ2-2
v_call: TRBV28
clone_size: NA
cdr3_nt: TGTGCCAGCAGTTTAGTCTCTATAGGGAGGGTGTTTTTT
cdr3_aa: CASSLVSIGRVFF

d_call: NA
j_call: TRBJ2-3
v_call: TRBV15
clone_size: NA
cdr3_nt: TGTGCCACCAGCAGAGCCAGGGGAACGGATACGCAGTATTTT
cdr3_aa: CATSRARGTDTQYF

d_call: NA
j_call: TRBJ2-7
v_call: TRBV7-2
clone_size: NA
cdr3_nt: TGTGCCAGCAGCTTCCATTACGAGCAGTACTTC
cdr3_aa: CASSFHYEQYF

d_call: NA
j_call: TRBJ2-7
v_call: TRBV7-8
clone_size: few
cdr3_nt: TGTGCCAGCAGCCCTAAGTACGAGCAGTACTTC
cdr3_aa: CASSPKYEQYF

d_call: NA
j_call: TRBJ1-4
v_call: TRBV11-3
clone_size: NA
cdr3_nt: TGTGCCAGCAGCGAGAATAAAGGGGCAGGCGAAAAACTGTTTTTT
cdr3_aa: CASSENKGAGEKLFF

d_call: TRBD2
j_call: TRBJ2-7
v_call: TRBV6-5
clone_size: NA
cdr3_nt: TGTGCCAGCAGTTTAAGCGGGAGTTACGAGCAGTACTTC
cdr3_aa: CASSLSGSYEQYF

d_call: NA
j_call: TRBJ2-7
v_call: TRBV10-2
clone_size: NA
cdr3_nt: TGCGCCAGCAGTGACCAGGGATTCTACGAGCAGTACTTC
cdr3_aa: CASSDQGFYEQYF

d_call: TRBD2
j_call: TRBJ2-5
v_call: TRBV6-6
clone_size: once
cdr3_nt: TGTGCCAGCACTAAACTAGCGGGAACCCAAGAGACCCAGTACTTC
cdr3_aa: CASTKLAGTQETQYF

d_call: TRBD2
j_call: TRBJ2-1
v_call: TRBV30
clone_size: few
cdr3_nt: TGTGCCTGGAGCCTACTCGGACTAGCCGATGAGCAGTTCTTC
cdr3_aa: CAWSLLGLADEQFF

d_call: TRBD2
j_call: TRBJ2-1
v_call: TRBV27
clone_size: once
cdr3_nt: TGTGCCAGCAGTTTATCTTTTGTGGGCGGGAGAGGGGTGGAGAATGAGCAGTTCTTC
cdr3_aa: CASSLSFVGGRGVENEQFF

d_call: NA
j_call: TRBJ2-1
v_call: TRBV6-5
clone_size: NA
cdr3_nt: TGTGCCAGCGCTAGGGGGGGGCGTAAGAATGAGCAGTTCTTC
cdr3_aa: CASARGGRKNEQFF

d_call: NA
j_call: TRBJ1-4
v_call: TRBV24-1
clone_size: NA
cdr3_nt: TGTGCCACCAGTGCAGGCTTTAATGAAAAACTGTTTTTT
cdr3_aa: CATSAGFNEKLFF

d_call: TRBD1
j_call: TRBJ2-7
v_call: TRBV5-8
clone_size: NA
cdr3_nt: TGTGCCAGCAGCTTGACAGGGGCCTCCTACGAGCAGTACTTC
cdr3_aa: CASSLTGASYEQYF

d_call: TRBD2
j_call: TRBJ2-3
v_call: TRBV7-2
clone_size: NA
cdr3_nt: TGTGCCAGCAGCCTATCGGCGGGAGGGCTCACAGATACGCAGTATTTT
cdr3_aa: CASSLSAGGLTDTQYF

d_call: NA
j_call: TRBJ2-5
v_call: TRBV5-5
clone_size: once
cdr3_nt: TGTGCCAGCAGCTTGTCAGGGTACCACGAGACCCAGTACTTC
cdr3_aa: CASSLSGYHETQYF

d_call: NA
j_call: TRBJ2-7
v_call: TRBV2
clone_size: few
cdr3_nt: TGTGCCAGCAGCCGGGACATATTGGCCTACGAGCAGTACTTC
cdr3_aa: CASSRDILAYEQYF

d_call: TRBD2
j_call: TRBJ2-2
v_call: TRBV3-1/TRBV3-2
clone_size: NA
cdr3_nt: TGTGCCAGCACCCTAGCGGGAGGGAACACCGGGGAGCTGTTTTTT
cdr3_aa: CASTLAGGNTGELFF

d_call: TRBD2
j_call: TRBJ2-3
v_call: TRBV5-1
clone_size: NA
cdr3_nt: TGCGCCAGCAGCTTGGAAAGGACTAGCCACACAGATACGCAGTATTTT
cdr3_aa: CASSLERTSHTDTQYF

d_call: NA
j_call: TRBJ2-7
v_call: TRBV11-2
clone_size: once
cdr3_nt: TGTGCCAGCAGCTCTTACAGGGTTTCCTCCTACGAGCAGTACTTC
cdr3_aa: CASSSYRVSSYEQYF

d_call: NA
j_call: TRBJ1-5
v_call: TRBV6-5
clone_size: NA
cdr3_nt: TGTGCCAGCAGTTACTTGGCCGATAGCAATCAGCCCCAGCATTTT
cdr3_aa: CASSYLADSNQPQHF

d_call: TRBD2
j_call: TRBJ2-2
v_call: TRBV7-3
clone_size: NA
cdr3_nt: TGTGCCAGCAGCTTAATGGTCCCGGGACTAGCGGGAGGCGGGACCGGGGAGCTGTTTTTT
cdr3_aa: CASSLMVPGLAGGGTGELFF

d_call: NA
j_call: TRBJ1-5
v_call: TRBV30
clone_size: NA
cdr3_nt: TGTGCCTGGACCGCGGGGAGGTATCAGCCCCAGCATTTT
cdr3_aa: CAWTAGRYQPQHF

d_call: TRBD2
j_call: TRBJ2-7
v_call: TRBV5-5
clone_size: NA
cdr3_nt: TGTGCCAGCAGCCCGTGGACTAGCGGGAGGCAGCAGTACTTC
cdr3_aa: CASSPWTSGRQQYF

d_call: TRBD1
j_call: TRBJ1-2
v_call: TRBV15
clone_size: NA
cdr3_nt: TGTGCCACCAGCAGATCCCAGGGGGACGGCGCGGATGGCTACACCTTC
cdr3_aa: CATSRSQGDGADGYTF

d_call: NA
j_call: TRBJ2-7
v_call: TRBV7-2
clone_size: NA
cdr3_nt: TGTGCCAGCAGCTTAGCAGACAGCCCCTACGAGCAGTACTTC
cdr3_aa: CASSLADSPYEQYF